What follows describes a single TCR beta chain. The antigen remains unidentified. This sample is drawn from a study of T cell responses to AZD1222 COVID-19 vaccine. Study conclusions and caveats: The donors showed a predominance of white British ancestry and of females, with possible underestimation of clonal diversity. Of spike-specific TCRs, nearly half reportedly target regions left unmutated in variants. Receipt of two AZD1222 doses was followed by a rise in Spike-specific TCR breadth and depth. Sampling that yielded the repertoires occurred only after the peak T cell response.

Libraries were prepared by immunoSEQ multiplex PCR; TCRdb keeps only in-frame clonotypes and omits some of them. The sample carries about 170,000 clones, about nine tenths recorded once. The specimen comprised peripheral blood, sampled 28 days after the second dose of the MenACWY control vaccine. The receptor was derived from an adult who received the MenACWY meningococcal vaccine as a control.

The CDR3 sequence: CASIAGTSYNSPLHF. The CDR3 bases are TGTGCCAGCATCGCAGGGACCTCCTATAATTCACCCCTCCACTTT. The chain joins TRBV2 to TRBJ1-6, with D possibly being TRBD1 (5 bases). Germline CDR1 SNHLY, CDR2 FYNNEI. The CDR3 loop spans 15 amino acids. With 7 bases removed from V and 0 bases from J, the gap between germline ends came to 10 bases.